The clone carrying this T cell receptor (beta chain) has ten or more counts. The data belong to a study of blood T cell repertoires in COVID-19. Looking at the study overall: Both acute and convalescent COVID-19 samples were obtained from the United States, Italy and Spain. PBMCs, B-cell-depleted T cells, or T cells provided the cDNA or gDNA that made up the material.

This CDR3 region has 15 residues. V was trimmed by 2 bases and J by 5 bases, leaving 16 bases between them. Germline V gives CDR1 SGHAT, CDR2 FQDESV (reference sequence). In the study's own analysis: Researchers report that nucleated cell counts were estimated from reference gene primer amplification. The assay was immunoSEQ multiplex PCR, and TCRdb's table has in-frame clones only and misses some. The DNA gave D and trimming, while V, J and clone size come from that table. There are 100,000 to 120,000 clones in the sample; approximately 70% occur only once, and 6.5% to 8.5% lies in the top ten. J is TRBJ2-7 and V is TRBV11-1; the D is unclear. This receptor was taken from a woman aged 55-69 years with acute or convalescent COVID-19. The sequenced material came from peripheral blood. The CDR3 bases are TGTGCCAGCAGCTTATTGTTGGGTAATAGCCACGAGCAGTACTTC. As protein: CASSLLLGNSHEQYF.